The sample holds a few counts of the clone carrying this T cell receptor (beta chain). This specimen belongs to a study of blood T cell repertoires in COVID-19. Study background: The origin of the acute and convalescent COVID-19 samples was the United States, Italy and Spain. Sources were T cells, B-cell-depleted T cells, or PBMCs; the material itself was cDNA or gDNA.

Germline V lookup: CDR1 MNHEY, CDR2 SVGAGI. With 6 bases removed from V and 3 bases from J, the gap between germline ends came to 11 bases. The CDR3 sequence is 13 residues long. In the study's own analysis: Reference gene primer amplification in the assay estimated nucleated cell counts. TCRdb keeps only in-frame clones here, not all; method: immunoSEQ multiplex PCR. For V, J and clone size, that table is used; D and trimming come from the DNA. Here the sample spans roughly 340,000 clones, 85% to 90% being singletons. Seattle cases were enrolled at active infection and followed longitudinally. This TCR was recovered from a woman aged 50 to 60 with COVID-19, enrolled during active disease. This chain connects TRBV6-5 to TRBJ1-1, with unresolved D. Sample: peripheral blood. In DNA form, the CDR3 reads TGTGCCAGCAGCACAAGGAGAGACACTGAAGCTTTCTTT. Translating gives CASSTRRDTEAFF.